Shown below are 15 T cell receptor beta chains from a single sample sequenced in a study of beta chain features in type 1 diabetes. cDNA synthesis used the whole RNA isolate, giving expressed TCRB sequences. Measured with immunoSEQ multiplex PCR; TCRdb has only the in-frame clones, and not every one. The sample has around 140,000 clones, over 9.5% seen once. The sequencing input was naive CD4+ T cells from blood. The receptors were gathered from a man younger than 35 in good health.

This chain joins TRBV7-6 and TRBJ2-7; 8 bases map to TRBD2. CDR1 is SGHVS and CDR2 is FNYEAQ in the germline V gene. The ends lost 5 bases at V and 2 bases at J; junction bases unmatched: 8. This CDR3 comprises 15 residues. In DNA, the CDR3 is TGTGCCAGCAGCCCTGTAGCGGGGACAACCTACGAGCAGTACTTC. The encoded protein is CASSPVAGTTYEQYF.

The rearrangement uses TRBV2 and TRBJ1-2; the D is unclear. The length of the CDR3 is 15 residues. The V end lost 4 bases, the J end lost 8 bases, and 20 bases lay between the germline ends. From germline, CDR1 is SNHLY and CDR2 FYNNEI. For the CDR3, the DNA is TGTGCCAGCAGTGGGGCTCTGGCCGCGCTATTAGGCTACACCTTC. Amino acids: CASSGALAALLGYTF.

This clone was seen repeatedly, ten times or more. The chain links TRBV13 to TRBJ1-4; D may be TRBD1 (6 bases). This CDR3 has 13 amino acids. Germline loops: CDR1 PRHDT, CDR2 FYEKMQ (reference sequence). With 5 bases removed from V and 7 bases from J, the gap between germline ends came to 11 bases. The CDR3 bases are TGTGCCAGCAGCCGACAGGTCGGTGAAAAACTGTTTTTT. It specifies CASSRQVGEKLFF.

This clone has just a few counts. The V call is TRBV9, the J call TRBJ1-3; 7 positions agree with TRBD1. The CDR3 is 16 amino acids. CDR1 is SGDLS and CDR2 is YYNGEE in the germline V gene. J was trimmed by 4 bases and V by 4 bases; bases with no gene match: 11. This CDR3 reads CASSPRGQSAGNTIYF. The DNA of the CDR3 is TGTGCCAGCAGCCCCAGGGGACAGTCTGCAGGAAACACCATATATTTT.

This clone was seen only a few times. The chain is built from TRBV7-2 and TRBJ2-1; a weak D match, TRBD1 (6 bases). The germline gives CDR1 SGHTA, CDR2 FQGNSA. The CDR3 is 15 amino acids. V dropped 2 bases and J dropped 3 bases, with 11 bases sitting between them. The CDR3, as DNA: TGTGCCAGCAGCTTATACGCAGGGGTCTACAATGAGCAGTTCTTC. It codes for CASSLYAGVYNEQFF.

The CDR3 DNA follows: TGTGCCAGCAGTTACTTTGGGCAGGGCGGCTACACCTTC. Translated, it gives CASSYFGQGGYTF. This chain uses TRBV6-5 with TRBJ1-2, with D possibly being TRBD1 (5 bases). The germline V gene encodes CDR1 MNHEY and CDR2 SVGAGI. The CDR3 contains 13 residues. V gave up 1 base and J gave up 8 bases, with 11 bases separating them.

This clone was detected many times. The chain employs TRBV4-3 and TRBJ2-3, with 7 bases matching TRBD2. V shed 6 bases, J shed 6 bases, and the junction held 6 bases outside the gene matches. Germline CDR1 LGHNA, CDR2 YSLEER. The CDR3 loop spans 13 amino acids. The CDR3 reads CASSPSGADTQYF. The CDR3 bases are TGCGCCAGCAGTCCGAGCGGGGCGGATACGCAGTATTTT.

This clone occurred a few times. The DNA for the CDR3 is TGTGCCAGCAAGTTAGCTGGGGCCAACGTCCTGACTTTC. Translation gives CASKLAGANVLTF. The chain is built from TRBV7-2 and TRBJ2-6; D not resolved. V dropped 7 bases and J dropped 2 bases, with 6 bases sitting between them. Per germline, CDR1 SGHTA and CDR2 FQGNSA. This CDR3 region has 13 residues.

This clone occurred a few times. The rearrangement links TRBV18 to TRBJ1-6; possibly TRBD1 for D (6 bases). Germline values: CDR1 KGHSH, CDR2 LQKENI. V lost 2 bases and J 6 bases, leaving 17 bases between the germline ends. The CDR3 contains 17 residues. The CDR3 sequence: CASSPGFTGQINSPLHF. In DNA form, the CDR3 reads TGTGCCAGCTCACCAGGTTTTACTGGACAGATTAATTCACCCCTCCACTTT.

The genes are TRBV18 and TRBJ1-4; D possibly corresponds to TRBD1 (6 bases). The germline V and J ends were trimmed by 6 bases and 11 bases, with 22 bases remaining between them. This CDR3 region has 15 residues. CDR1 and CDR2 (germline): KGHSH, LQKENI. CDR3 bases: TGTGCCAGCTCTCAAGAGGACAGCGGGATAGGTAAACTGTTTTTT. Encoded protein: CASSQEDSGIGKLFF.

The chain couples TRBV5-4 to TRBJ2-1, with 8 bases identical to TRBD1. V trimming: 3 bases; J trimming: 8 bases; junction bases outside the gene matches: 10. This CDR3 is 15 amino acids long. Germline CDR1 reads SGHNT; CDR2 reads YYREEE (reference sequence). CDR3 residues: CASSYGQGESDEQFF. CDR3 coding DNA: TGTGCCAGCAGCTACGGACAGGGTGAAAGCGATGAGCAGTTCTTC.

The table lists this clone with a few counts. The rearrangement links TRBV4-1 to TRBJ1-2; TRBD1 aligns across 7 bases. CDR3 length: 16 amino acids. Germline loops: CDR1 MGHRA, CDR2 YSYEKL. V lost 1 base and J lost 2; bases outside the gene matches: 7. CDR3 loop: CASSQVGTARNYGYTF. Written as DNA, the CDR3 is TGCGCCAGCAGCCAAGTCGGGACAGCACGAAACTATGGCTACACCTTC.

V usage is TRBV19 and J usage is TRBJ2-7; 9 nucleotides match TRBD1. Germline V gives CDR1 LNHDA, CDR2 SQIVND (reference sequence). V lost 6 bases and J lost 2; bases outside the gene matches: 8. CDR3 size: 15 residues. CDR3 DNA sequence: TGTGCCAGTAGGGACCTGGGACAGGGCACCTACGAGCAGTACTTC. Protein sequence: CASRDLGQGTYEQYF.

This clone has just a few counts. J is TRBJ1-2 and V is TRBV6-1, with D possibly matching TRBD1 (5 bases). Deletions cut 7 bases from V and 8 bases from J, with 17 bases between. The CDR3 extends over 13 amino acids. Germline CDR1 reads MNHNS; CDR2 reads SASEGT. The CDR3 nucleotides are TGTGCCAGCACCATCGGGACTCTCAGAGGCTACACCTTC. Translated: CASTIGTLRGYTF.

Only a few counts were recorded for this clone. The CDR3 is CASSLASGGNSYEQYF. CDR3 DNA sequence: TGTGCCAGCAGCTTAGCTAGCGGGGGGAACTCCTACGAGCAGTACTTC. The rearrangement joins TRBV7-2 to TRBJ2-7, with 10 bases aligning to TRBD2. Trimming cost V 0 bases and J 0 bases; bases outside gene matches: 2. In germline, CDR1 is SGHTA, CDR2 FQGNSA. This CDR3 spans 16 amino acids.